The TCR beta chain described here comes from a study of blood T cells in healthy people across ages. The wider study: Capture by template switching was about one barcoded beta molecule per two T cells.

A second PCR of roughly 6 to 12 cycles used a sample-barcoded 5' primer and a J-beta primer mix. MiXCR, applied by TCRdb to the 5' RACE reads, yields one record per CDR3 protein. The sample lists about a million distinct CDR3 sequences, about 44% seen once, with under 15% in the top ten. Study-wide points: Higher naive T cell percentage went strongly together with higher TCR beta diversity.

Concerning this clonotype itself: The antigen remains unidentified.

Germline CDR1 reads SGHTA; CDR2 reads FQGNSA. V dropped 1 base and J dropped 7; count of bases not matched to a gene: 5. The CDR3 loop spans 16 amino acids. Donor samples were obtained from healthy Caucasian individuals from Russia, aged about 6 to 95. Each donor had about 10 milliliters of peripheral blood drawn. Sequencing input: blood. The sequence derives from a man aged 25-45 years in good health. V gene TRBV7-2 combines with J gene TRBJ2-1; 12 positions agree with TRBD2. The CDR3 spells CASSLVSGTSGNEQFF. In DNA, the CDR3 is TGTGCCAGCAGCTTAGTCTCCGGGACTAGCGGGAATGAGCAGTTCTTC.